The 27 T cell receptor beta chains below come from one sample, sequenced in a study of shared clonotypes between healthy human individuals. The repertoire was sequenced with immunoSEQ multiplex PCR; TCRdb's copy has only in-frame clones and lacks some. The sample lists 650,000 to 800,000 clones; 55% to 80% were seen once. Sequencing used memory CD4+ T cells sorted from blood. The subset is: CD45RA-negative fraction. These receptors came from a woman younger than 45 in good health.

This sequence joins TRBV2 and TRBJ2-2; D is ambiguous. The ends were cut back, 7 bases at V and 4 bases at J, with 10 bases in the middle. This CDR3 has 13 residues. Germline V CDR1 and CDR2: SNHLY, FYNNEI. This CDR3 is CASKVERTGELFF. The CDR3 DNA is TGTGCCAGCAAGGTGGAGCGCACCGGGGAGCTGTTTTTT. Together with reference TRBV2 and TRBJ2-2, the CDR3 gives the full variable domain: EPEVTQTPSHQVTQMGQEVILRCVPISNHLYFYWYRQILGQKVEFLVSFYNNEISEKSEIFDDQFSVERPDGSNFTLKIRSTKLEDSAMYFCASKVERTGELFFGEGSRLTVL.

This chain joins TRBV28 and TRBJ1-5; tentatively, D is TRBD1 (5 bases). The V end lost 3 bases, the J end lost 11 bases, and 14 bases lay between the germline ends. The germline CDR1 and CDR2 sequences are MDHEN and SYDVKM. The CDR3 runs to 13 residues. CDR3 amino acids: CASSFGGRESQHF. CDR3 bases: TGTGCCAGCAGTTTTGGGGGACGGGAGTCCCAGCATTTT.

This chain joins TRBV4-2 and TRBJ2-1, with TRBD2 matching 10 bases. Per germline, CDR1 LGHNA and CDR2 YNFKEQ. V dropped 0 bases and J dropped 2; count of bases not matched to a gene: 10. The CDR3 covers 19 residues. The CDR3 nucleotides are TGTGCCAGCAGCCAAGATTTGTCTAGCGGGAGCGGCACCTACAATGAGCAGTTCTTC. Protein product: CASSQDLSSGSGTYNEQFF.

This chain uses TRBV2 with TRBJ2-1; D may be TRBD2 (6 bases). Trimming left V 11 bases short and J 0 bases short, with 14 bases between. The CDR3 is made up of 14 amino acids. CDR1 is SNHLY and CDR2 is FYNNEI in the germline V gene. CDR3 bases: TGTGCCCTCTCCCCACTAGCCTCCTACAATGAGCAGTTCTTC. Its protein product is CALSPLASYNEQFF.

The V gene is TRBV2, the J gene TRBJ2-3; 11 nucleotides agree with TRBD2. V shed 2 bases and J 6 bases; nucleotides not matched to a gene: 4. Per the germline V gene, CDR1 is SNHLY and CDR2 is FYNNEI. The CDR3 sequence is 15 residues long. The CDR3 DNA is TGTGCCAGCAGTGAAATGACTAGCGGGACTGATACGCAGTATTTT. Protein: CASSEMTSGTDTQYF.

This clone was seen more than once but under ten times. Distinct nucleotide sequences in the sample also encode this CDR3. The chain uses TRBV27 and TRBJ1-6; D not certain. The germline V gene has CDR1 MNHEY and CDR2 SMNVEV (reference sequence). V lost 4 bases, J lost 9 bases, and 7 bases lay in between. CDR3 length: 12 residues. CDR3 region: CASSSGSSPLHF. CDR3 bases: TGTGCCAGCAGTTCTGGGAGTTCACCCCTCCACTTT.

This chain joins TRBV6-4 and TRBJ1-1; no clear D. This CDR3 is 12 amino acids long. Germline lookup yields CDR1 MRHNA and CDR2 SNTAGT. The V end was cut by 5 bases, the J end by 11 bases, with 15 bases between. The CDR3: CASSKAERQAFF. The DNA for the CDR3 is TGTGCCAGCAGTAAGGCGGAACGGCAGGCTTTCTTT.

The chain combines TRBV9 with TRBJ1-2; D uncertain. CDR3 length: 15 residues. The germline CDR1 and CDR2 sequences are SGDLS and YYNGEE. V gave up 3 bases and J gave up 1 base, with 13 bases separating them. DNA for the CDR3: TGTGCCAGCAGCGACAAGTCCGGATTTAACTATGGCTACACCTTC. It codes for CASSDKSGFNYGYTF.

A single count supports this clone. This same CDR3 is encoded by further DNA sequences in the sample. The chain employs TRBV15 and TRBJ1-3; no clear D gene. The ends were cut back, 0 bases at V and 0 bases at J, with 9 bases in the middle. This CDR3 is built from 16 residues. CDR1 is LNHNV, CDR2 YYDKDF, per germline (reference sequence). The CDR3 DNA sequence: TGTGCCACCAGCAGAGATCTTGGCAGCTCTGGAAACACCATATATTTT. This translates into CATSRDLGSSGNTIYF.

The chain joins TRBV10-3 to TRBJ2-7, with D tentatively TRBD1 (5 bases). This CDR3 contains 12 residues. Germline V gene data show CDR1 as ENHRY and CDR2 as SYGVKD. Trimming removed 4 bases from V and 2 bases from J, with 6 bases in between. The DNA for the CDR3 is TGTGCCATCAGTGCAGGGCCCTACGAGCAGTACTTC. Translating gives CAISAGPYEQYF.

In this sample, this clone turned up many times. The rearrangement uses TRBV5-1 and TRBJ1-1; D uncertain. The germline V gene has CDR1 SGHRS and CDR2 YFSETQ. V dropped 4 bases and J dropped 4 bases, with 17 bases sitting between them. CDR3 length: 15 residues. CDR3 protein: CASSPQPGAGTEAFF. CDR3 bases: TGCGCCAGCAGCCCGCAGCCCGGCGCTGGCACTGAAGCTTTCTTT.

This clone has more than one count but fewer than ten. The chain uses TRBV23-1 and TRBJ2-7; D ambiguous. TRBV23-1 is an ORF; its function is uncertain. V was pared by 11 bases and J by 3 bases, with 2 bases between. The CDR3 contains 8 residues. This CDR3 is CARYEQYF. The CDR3 nucleotides read TGCGCCCGCTACGAGCAGTACTTC.

This chain uses TRBV7-8 with TRBJ2-7; D is tentatively TRBD1 or TRBD2 (6 bases each). This CDR3 contains 17 residues. Germline V gives CDR1 SGHVS, CDR2 FQNEAQ. V was clipped by 4 bases and J by 4 bases, with 23 bases between them. The CDR3 loop is CASSSQSGGGRRYEQYF. For the CDR3, the DNA is TGTGCCAGCAGCTCCCAATCCGGAGGGGGAAGGAGGTACGAGCAGTACTTC. Filled out from reference TRBV7-8 and TRBJ2-7, the complete variable domain reads GAGVSQSPRYKVAKRGQDVALRCDPISGHVSLFWYQQALGQGPEFLTYFQNEAQLDKSGLPSDRFFAERPEGSVSTLKIQRTQQEDSAVYLCASSSQSGGGRRYEQYFGPGTRLTVT.

About this clone itself: The same CDR3 is also encoded by other DNA sequences in this sample. V and J are TRBV5-1 and TRBJ1-1; D remains ambiguous. The CDR3 covers 11 residues. Germline V gene lookup returns CDR1 SGHRS and CDR2 YFSETQ. V lost 0 bases and J lost 5, with 2 bases in between. The CDR3 region is CASSLGTEAFF. The CDR3 coding sequence is TGCGCCAGCAGCTTGGGGACTGAAGCTTTCTTT.

The V and J genes are TRBV4-1 and TRBJ1-5, with TRBD1 matching over 10 bases. Germline-derived CDR1 and CDR2 are MGHRA and YSYEKL. Trimming cost V 4 bases and J 5 bases; bases outside gene matches: 5. The CDR3 has 15 residues. This CDR3 is CASSLTGQGDQPQHF. Here the CDR3 DNA reads TGCGCCAGCAGCCTGACCGGACAGGGGGATCAGCCCCAGCATTTT.

The rearrangement uses TRBV14 and TRBJ1-4; D ambiguous. CDR1 is SGHDN, CDR2 FVKESK, per germline. Trimming took 1 base from V and 8 from J, leaving 5 bases between them. This CDR3 spans 12 amino acids. The CDR3 DNA sequence: TGTGCCAGCAGCCAAGTGGCCGAAAAACTGTTTTTT. Protein product: CASSQVAEKLFF.

The sample holds a few counts of this clone. The rearrangement uses TRBV5-5 and TRBJ1-1; D might be TRBD1 (5 bases). Per the germline V gene, CDR1 is SGHKS and CDR2 is YYEKEE (reference sequence). The CDR3 length is 13 residues. V shed 0 bases and J shed 7 bases, with 10 bases lying between them. The CDR3 DNA is TGTGCCAGCAGCTTGGTAGGGGAGAATGAAGCTTTCTTT. Protein sequence: CASSLVGENEAFF.

This clone was recorded only once. V and J are TRBV6-5 and TRBJ2-4; 7 bases map to TRBD1. The CDR3 has 15 amino acids. V lost 0 bases, J lost 10 bases, and 9 bases stayed unmatched. In germline, CDR1 is MNHEY, CDR2 SVGAGI. CDR3 residues: CASSYSLKGANIQYF. DNA of the CDR3: TGTGCCAGCAGTTACTCATTGAAGGGGGCGAATATTCAGTACTTC.

The CDR3 sequence is CASSFRTTIGTGELFF. The CDR3 bases are TGTGCCAGCAGCTTCAGGACAACGATAGGAACCGGGGAGCTGTTTTTT. The chain carries TRBV7-9 and TRBJ2-2; maybe TRBD1 (5 bases). The length of the CDR3 is 16 residues. CDR1 SEHNR and CDR2 FQNEAQ come from the germline V gene (reference sequence). V was pared by 3 bases and J by 5 bases, with 16 bases between.

This clone has a single count. The same CDR3 also results from other DNA sequences found in this sample. The chain couples TRBV29-1 to TRBJ1-3; 7 positions agree with TRBD1. CDR1 is SQVTM, CDR2 ANQGSEA, per germline. The J segment lost 4 bases and the V segment lost 4 bases, leaving 4 bases of the junction unmatched. The CDR3 extends over 13 amino acids. The CDR3 here is CSVGQGGGNTIYF. The CDR3 nucleotides are TGCAGCGTTGGACAGGGCGGGGGAAACACCATATATTTT.

This clone was detected once. This may arise from a read error, as a much more abundant clone is one base away. The rearrangement joins TRBV7-9 to TRBJ2-7, with D uncertain. V was shortened by 4 bases and J by 3 bases, with 7 bases between the two germline ends. CDR3 length: 12 residues. CDR1 SEHNR and CDR2 FQNEAQ come from the germline V gene (reference sequence). CDR3 nucleotide sequence: TGTGCCAGCAGCTGGGTCAGCTACGAGCAGTACTTC. This translates into CASSWVSYEQYF.

The chain employs TRBV19 and TRBJ2-4, with 9 bases lining up with TRBD2. V was clipped by 6 bases and J by 3 bases; unmatched bases: 9. CDR1 and CDR2 from the germline V gene are LNHDA and SQIVND (reference sequence). There are 16 residues in the CDR3. CDR3 loop: CASRGDGGRVKNIQYF. The DNA of the CDR3 is TGTGCCAGTAGAGGGGATGGCGGGAGGGTCAAAAACATTCAGTACTTC.

A few counts support this clone. The J gene is TRBJ2-6, the V gene TRBV7-8; D might be TRBD2 (6 bases). Germline CDR1 reads SGHVS; CDR2 reads FQNEAQ. Trimming pared 10 bases from V and 0 bases from J, leaving 13 bases between. The CDR3 has 15 residues. The CDR3 here is CANGTASSGANVLTF. The CDR3 bases are TGTGCCAACGGGACTGCCTCCTCTGGGGCCAACGTCCTGACTTTC.

The CDR3 region is CASSESRAGITEAFF. In DNA form, the CDR3 reads TGCGCCAGCAGTGAGTCTCGTGCGGGGATTACTGAAGCTTTCTTT. This chain links TRBV10-1 with TRBJ1-1, with D uncertain. V was shortened by 0 bases and J by 5 bases, with 13 bases between the two germline ends. Germline CDR1 WNHNN, CDR2 SYGVQD (reference sequence). The CDR3 contains 15 residues.

Only one count was recorded for this clone. This chain connects TRBV6-5 to TRBJ2-5, with D possibly TRBD2 on 6 matching bases. Germline loops: CDR1 MNHEY, CDR2 SVGAGI. The V gene lost 3 bases and the J gene lost 0 bases, with 14 bases spanning the gap. The CDR3 loop spans 16 amino acids. CDR3 coding DNA: TGTGCCAGCAGTTATGATGCGGGACGGTACCAAGAGACCCAGTACTTC. It specifies CASSYDAGRYQETQYF.

This clone was recorded only once. This chain uses TRBV19 with TRBJ2-7, with D perhaps matching TRBD1 or TRBD2 (5 bases each). V lost 3 bases, J lost 5 bases, and 11 bases lay in between. Germline loops: CDR1 LNHDA, CDR2 SQIVND (reference sequence). There are 13 residues in the CDR3. The CDR3 here is CASSIWGMDEQYF. Written as DNA, the CDR3 is TGTGCCAGTAGTATTTGGGGGATGGACGAGCAGTACTTC.

In DNA, the CDR3 is TGTGCCAGCAGCAACCGGGACGGCCTTGACAATGAGCAGTTCTTC. Translating it yields CASSNRDGLDNEQFF. The V call is TRBV7-9, the J call TRBJ2-1; D is tentatively TRBD1 or TRBD2 (5 bases each). The CDR3 is 15 amino acids. The V gene lost 5 bases and the J gene lost 5 bases, with 16 bases spanning the gap. Germline assignment: CDR1 SEHNR and CDR2 FQNEAQ (reference sequence).